This TCR beta chain originates from a study of radiotherapy plus CTLA-4 blockade in lung cancer. Study-wide context: Objective response rate was 15% to 20%; disease control rate, 25% to 35%. Notes on the study in general: Researchers report tumor-derived TCR clones expanding in blood after radiotherapy plus ipilimumab.

This clone was seen just once. As yet, its antigen is unknown. The same CDR3 also results from other DNA sequences found in this sample. Assay used: immunoSEQ multiplex PCR; TCRdb lists only in-frame clones, some missing. The repertoire has tens of thousands of clones, about 88% of them found once; the top ten carry about 7.2%. This TCR derives from a human donor with non-small cell lung cancer whose response to radiotherapy plus ipilimumab could not be evaluated. Specimen: peripheral blood, collected from a patient treated with radiotherapy plus ipilimumab.

CDR3 nucleotide sequence: TGTGCCAGCAGGCGGGAGCATTACAATGAGCAGTTCTTC. Translating gives CASRREHYNEQFF. V gene TRBV2 combines with J gene TRBJ2-1; 7 nucleotides agree with TRBD2. The CDR3 contains 13 residues. V was pared by 6 bases and J by 4 bases, with 3 bases of the junction left unmatched. Germline CDR1 SNHLY, CDR2 FYNNEI.